This T cell receptor beta chain emerged from a study of Ad26.COV2.S vaccination and SARS-CoV-2 variants. For the study at large: As a participant in COV1001, the donor was in the Ad26.COV2.S trial arm. Recipients of Ad26.COV2.S got it intramuscularly, once or twice 56 days apart. Broader study findings: Reportedly, after vaccination the spike-specific CD8+ and CD4+ T cell responses displayed substantial breadth.

The protocol was immunoSEQ multiplex PCR, while the TCRdb copy is restricted to in-frame clones and leaves out a portion. This sample carries 360,000 or so clones, about 88% of them seen once, and the ten largest clones take 1.5% to 2%. Worth noting for this clone: The antigen is unknown.

The CDR3 length is 17 residues. V was clipped by 4 bases and J by 0 bases, with 16 bases between them. Germline V gives CDR1 SGHRS, CDR2 YFSETQ. The treatment denotes: about 20 received Ad26.COV2.S at low or high dose, single or two shots; about 5 received placebo; per-sample allocation not given. Samples came from day 63 after the first vaccine or placebo injection. Built on an Ad26 vector, the vaccine expressed Wuhan-strain SARS-CoV-2 spike. The receptor's source is a person aged 18-65 years who received the Ad26.COV2.S COVID-19 vaccine or a placebo. The rearrangement links TRBV5-1 to TRBJ2-2; perhaps TRBD2 as D (6 bases). The material sequenced was peripheral blood, taken in a trial of Ad26.COV2.S vaccine versus placebo. CDR3 sequence: CASSPGLTYANTGELFF. CDR3 coding DNA: TGCGCCAGCAGCCCGGGACTTACGTACGCGAACACCGGGGAGCTGTTTTTT.